This note documents a single TCR beta chain sequence. As yet, its antigen is unknown. The data were produced by immunoSEQ multiplex PCR, yet TCRdb's version contains in-frame clones alone and is incomplete. The data contain some 29,000 clones, 75% to 80% of them singletons. This record belongs to a study of regulatory dendritic cells for organ transplantation. Study-wide results and caveats: Of resting T cell subsets, memory CD8+ had the most alloreactive clonotypes. Memory T cells were less diverse than naive, with memory CD8+ most oligoclonal. Regulatory dendritic cells appeared to expand memory CD8+ clones less than mature ones.

Germline-derived CDR1 and CDR2 are SNHLY and FYNNEI. The CDR3 totals 16 residues. V was pared by 3 bases and J by 11 bases, with 13 bases of the junction left unmatched. Naive CD45RA+ and memory CD45RO+ CD4+ or CD8+ T cells were FACS-sorted. The sample comprised memory CD4+ T cells from blood. Specified subset: CD45RO+ memory T cells. This receptor was identified in a human donor in good health. The V call is TRBV2, the J call TRBJ1-4; 9 nucleotides agree with TRBD1. The chain's CDR3 is CASSEVAGTGLGKLFF. In DNA form, the CDR3 reads TGTGCCAGCAGTGAGGTGGCCGGGACAGGGTTAGGTAAACTGTTTTTT.